This T cell receptor beta chain was found in a study of identical twins. Only a few counts were recorded for this clonotype. Its antigen is unidentified. Broader study findings: Modeled out-of-frame TCR alpha sharing in monozygotic twins fell below observed levels.

Germline CDR1 is LGHDT and CDR2 is YNNKEL (reference sequence). The CDR3 is 15 residues long. Trimming cost V 7 bases and J 2 bases, with 16 bases left between them. cDNA carried unique molecular identifiers, and a universal primer site was added by template switching. TCRdb ran MiXCR on the 5' RACE reads and lists one entry per CDR3 protein. The sample holds about 240,000 distinct CDR3 sequences, 6% to 8.5% seen once. The same sample was also studied in work on yellow fever vaccine responses in identical twins. That paper adds: Reportedly, the response of twins' T cells to the vaccine seemed partly convergent, partly personalized.

The material sequenced was CD8+ T cells sorted from blood. The receptor's source is a woman younger than 30 in good health. J is TRBJ2-3 and V is TRBV3-1; perhaps TRBD2 as D (7 bases). CDR3 protein: CASTPRGGATDTQYF. The DNA for the CDR3 is TGTGCCAGCACCCCGAGGGGGGGGGCCACAGATACGCAGTATTTT.